Below are 8 T cell receptor beta chains sequenced from a single sample in a study of Tregs in tolerant kidney transplant recipients. Produced via immunoSEQ multiplex PCR; TCRdb's table is partial and in-frame only. The table lists roughly 80,000 clones, roughly 90% of them singletons. The material was Tregs from blood, obtained before the transplant. These receptors were collected from a human donor who received a combined kidney and bone marrow transplant.

The gene calls are TRBV7-8 and TRBJ2-4; D possibly corresponds to TRBD1 (5 bases). Germline CDR1 is SGHVS and CDR2 is FQNEAQ. The CDR3 has 12 residues. Trimming shortened V by 3 bases and J by 15 bases, and 15 bases separated the two germline ends. The CDR3 is CASSLDQGGRYF. The CDR3 DNA sequence: TGTGCCAGCAGCTTGGACCAGGGCGGACGGTACTTC. The full variable domain, in which reference TRBV7-8 and TRBJ2-4 provide the parts outside the CDR3, is GAGVSQSPRYKVAKRGQDVALRCDPISGHVSLFWYQQALGQGPEFLTYFQNEAQLDKSGLPSDRFFAERPEGSVSTLKIQRTQQEDSAVYLCASSLDQGGRYFGAGTRLSVL.

CDR3 region: CSPGRTALTDTQYF. CDR3 in DNA: TGCAGCCCCGGGCGGACAGCCCTCACAGATACGCAGTATTTT. This chain connects TRBV29-1 to TRBJ2-3; TRBD1 is a possible D gene (6 bases). Trimming left V 8 bases short and J 2 bases short, with 17 bases between. CDR3 length: 14 residues. From germline, CDR1 is SQVTM and CDR2 ANQGSEA.

This clone was detected once. V usage is TRBV6-6 and J usage is TRBJ2-1; 11 bases fit TRBD2. V shed 10 bases and J 5 bases; nucleotides not matched to a gene: 10. The CDR3 is 15 residues long. The germline CDR1 and CDR2 sequences are MNHNY and SVGAGI (reference sequence). CDR3 bases: TGTGCCACCAGAGTTGGGACTAGCGGAAACAATGAGCAGTTCTTC. Translated, it gives CATRVGTSGNNEQFF.

The CDR3 sequence is CAWSPDRARGYTF. The CDR3 DNA sequence: TGTGCCTGGAGTCCGGACAGGGCGAGGGGCTACACCTTC. The gene calls are TRBV30 and TRBJ1-2; 8 bases are shared with TRBD1. In germline, CDR1 is GTSNPN, CDR2 SVGIG (reference sequence). The length of the CDR3 is 13 residues. V was clipped by 2 bases and J by 8 bases; unmatched bases: 7.

The chain recombines TRBV6-5 with TRBJ2-7; the D call may be TRBD1 or TRBD2 (5 bases each). CDR3 length: 13 residues. CDR1 and CDR2 from the germline V gene are MNHEY and SVGAGI. V lost 7 bases and J lost 1, with 11 bases in between. CDR3 sequence: CASNRGPSYEQYF. CDR3 bases: TGTGCCAGCAACCGGGGACCTTCCTACGAGCAGTACTTC.

The chain is built from TRBV28 and TRBJ2-1; 9 positions match TRBD2. The CDR3 covers 16 residues. J gave up 6 bases and V 5 bases, and 11 bases lay outside the gene matches. Germline values: CDR1 MDHEN, CDR2 SYDVKM. The DNA for the CDR3 is TGTGCCAGCAGTACCTTAGCGGGAGTAAGGGTCAATGAGCAGTTCTTC. Residues: CASSTLAGVRVNEQFF.

The rearrangement joins TRBV15 to TRBJ2-2, with D possibly being TRBD2 (6 bases). Trimming shortened V by 1 base and J by 7 bases, and 10 bases separated the two germline ends. Germline lookup yields CDR1 LNHNV and CDR2 YYDKDF (reference sequence). The CDR3 consists of 14 residues. The CDR3 sequence: CATSRVPGVGELFF. The CDR3 DNA sequence: TGTGCCACCAGCAGAGTCCCGGGAGTCGGGGAGCTGTTTTTT.

The chain employs TRBV5-1 and TRBJ1-1, with no clear D. The V end was cut by 0 bases, the J end by 0 bases, with 6 bases between. Germline V lookup: CDR1 SGHRS, CDR2 YFSETQ. The CDR3 has 14 residues. The CDR3 spells CASSLEGLNTEAFF. In DNA form, the CDR3 reads TGCGCCAGCAGCTTGGAGGGCCTGAACACTGAAGCTTTCTTT.